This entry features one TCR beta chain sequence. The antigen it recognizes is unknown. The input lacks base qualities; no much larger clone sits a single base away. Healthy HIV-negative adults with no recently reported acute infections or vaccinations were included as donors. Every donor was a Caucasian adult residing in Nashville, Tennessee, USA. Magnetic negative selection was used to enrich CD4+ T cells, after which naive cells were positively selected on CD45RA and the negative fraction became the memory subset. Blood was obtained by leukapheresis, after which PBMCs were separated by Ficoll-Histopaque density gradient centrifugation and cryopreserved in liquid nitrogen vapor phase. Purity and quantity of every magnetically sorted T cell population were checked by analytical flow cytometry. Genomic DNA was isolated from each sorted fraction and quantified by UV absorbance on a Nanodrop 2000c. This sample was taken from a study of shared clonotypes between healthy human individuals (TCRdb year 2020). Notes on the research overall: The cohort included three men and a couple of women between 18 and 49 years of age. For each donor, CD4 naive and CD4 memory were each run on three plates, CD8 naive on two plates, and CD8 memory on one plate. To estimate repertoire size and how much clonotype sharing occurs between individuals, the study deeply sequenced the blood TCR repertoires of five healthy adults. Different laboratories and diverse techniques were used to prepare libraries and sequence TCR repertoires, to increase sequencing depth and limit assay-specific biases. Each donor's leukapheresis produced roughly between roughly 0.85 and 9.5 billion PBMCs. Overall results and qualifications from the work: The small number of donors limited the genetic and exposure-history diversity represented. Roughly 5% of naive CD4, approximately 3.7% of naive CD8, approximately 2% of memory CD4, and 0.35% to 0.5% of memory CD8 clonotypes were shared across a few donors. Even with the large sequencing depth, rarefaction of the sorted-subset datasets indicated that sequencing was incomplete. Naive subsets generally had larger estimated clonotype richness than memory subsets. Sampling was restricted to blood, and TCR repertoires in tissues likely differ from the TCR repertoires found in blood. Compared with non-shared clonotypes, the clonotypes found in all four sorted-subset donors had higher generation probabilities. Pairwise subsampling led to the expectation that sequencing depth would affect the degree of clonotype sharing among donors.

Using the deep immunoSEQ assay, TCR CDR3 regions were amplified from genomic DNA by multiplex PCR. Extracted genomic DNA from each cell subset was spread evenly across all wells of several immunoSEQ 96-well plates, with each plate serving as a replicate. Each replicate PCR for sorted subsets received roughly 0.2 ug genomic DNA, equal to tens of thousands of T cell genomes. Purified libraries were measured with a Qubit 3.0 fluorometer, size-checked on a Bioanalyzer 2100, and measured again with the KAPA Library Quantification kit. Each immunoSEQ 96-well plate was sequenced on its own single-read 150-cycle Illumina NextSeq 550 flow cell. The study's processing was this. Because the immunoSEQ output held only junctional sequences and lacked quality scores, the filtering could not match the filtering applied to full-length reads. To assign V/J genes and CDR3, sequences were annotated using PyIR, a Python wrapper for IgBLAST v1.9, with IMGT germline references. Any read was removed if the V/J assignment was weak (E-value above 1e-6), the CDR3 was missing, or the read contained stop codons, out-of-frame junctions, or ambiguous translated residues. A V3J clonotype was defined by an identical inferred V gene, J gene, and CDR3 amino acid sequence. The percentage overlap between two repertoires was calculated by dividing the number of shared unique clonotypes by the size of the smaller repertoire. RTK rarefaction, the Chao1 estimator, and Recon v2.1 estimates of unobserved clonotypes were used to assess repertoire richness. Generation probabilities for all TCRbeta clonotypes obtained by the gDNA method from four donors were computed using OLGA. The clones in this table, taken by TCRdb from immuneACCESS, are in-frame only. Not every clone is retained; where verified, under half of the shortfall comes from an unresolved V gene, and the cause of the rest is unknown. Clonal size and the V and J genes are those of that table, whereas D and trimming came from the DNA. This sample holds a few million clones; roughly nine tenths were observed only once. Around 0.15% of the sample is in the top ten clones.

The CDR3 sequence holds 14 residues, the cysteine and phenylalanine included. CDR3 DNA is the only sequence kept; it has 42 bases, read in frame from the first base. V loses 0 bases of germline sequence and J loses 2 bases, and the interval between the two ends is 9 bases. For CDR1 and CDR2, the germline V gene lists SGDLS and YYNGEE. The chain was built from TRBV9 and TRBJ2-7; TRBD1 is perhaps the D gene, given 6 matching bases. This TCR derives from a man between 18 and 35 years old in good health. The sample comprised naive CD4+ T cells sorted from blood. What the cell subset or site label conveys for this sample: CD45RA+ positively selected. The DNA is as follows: TGTGCCAGCAGCGTAGAGGACAGAACCTACGAGCAGTACTTC. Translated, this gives CASSVEDRTYEQYF.